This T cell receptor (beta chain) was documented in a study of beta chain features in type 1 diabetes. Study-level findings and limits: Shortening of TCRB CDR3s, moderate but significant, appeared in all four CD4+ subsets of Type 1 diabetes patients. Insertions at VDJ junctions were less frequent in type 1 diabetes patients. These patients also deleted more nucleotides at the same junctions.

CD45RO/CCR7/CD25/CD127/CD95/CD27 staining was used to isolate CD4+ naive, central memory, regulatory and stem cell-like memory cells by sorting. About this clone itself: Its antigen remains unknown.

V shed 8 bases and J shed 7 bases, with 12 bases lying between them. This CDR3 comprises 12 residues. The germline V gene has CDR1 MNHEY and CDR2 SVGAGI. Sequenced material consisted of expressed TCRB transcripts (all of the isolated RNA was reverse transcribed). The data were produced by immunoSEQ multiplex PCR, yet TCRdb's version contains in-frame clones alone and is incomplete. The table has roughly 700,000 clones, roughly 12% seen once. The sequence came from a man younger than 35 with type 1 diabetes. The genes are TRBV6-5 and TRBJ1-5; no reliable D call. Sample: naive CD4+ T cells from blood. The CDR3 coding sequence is TGTGCCAGCGGACGGTCGGGGCAGCCCCAGCATTTT. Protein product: CASGRSGQPQHF.